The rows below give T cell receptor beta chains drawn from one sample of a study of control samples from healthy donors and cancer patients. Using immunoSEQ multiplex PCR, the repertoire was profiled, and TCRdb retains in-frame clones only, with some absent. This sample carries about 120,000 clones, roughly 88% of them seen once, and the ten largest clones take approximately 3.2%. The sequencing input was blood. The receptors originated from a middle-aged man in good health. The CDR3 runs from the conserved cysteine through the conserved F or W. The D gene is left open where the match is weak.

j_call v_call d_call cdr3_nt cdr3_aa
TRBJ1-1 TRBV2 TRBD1 TGTGCCAGCAGGACAGGGTTGAGGGCTTTCTTT CASRTGLRAFF
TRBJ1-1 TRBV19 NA TGTGCCAGTAGTATTAACAGAGAGAACACTGAAGCTTTCTTT CASSINRENTEAFF
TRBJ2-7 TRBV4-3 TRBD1 TGCGCCAGCAGCCCCGGGACAGCCTCCTACGAGCAGTACTTC CASSPGTASYEQYF
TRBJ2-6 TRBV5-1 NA TGCGCCAGCAGCCCGCCCAACTCTGGGGCCAACGTCCTGACTTTC CASSPPNSGANVLTF
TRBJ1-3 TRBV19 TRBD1 TGTGCCAGTAGTGACACGACAGGGCCAGGAAACACCATATATTTT CASSDTTGPGNTIYF
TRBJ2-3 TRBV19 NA TGTGCCAGTAAAGGGAACATGGCAGATACGCAGTATTTT CASKGNMADTQYF
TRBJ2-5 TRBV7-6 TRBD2 TGTGCCAGCAGCTCGCCAGCGGGGGGACTTCAAGAGACCCAGTACTTC CASSSPAGGLQETQYF
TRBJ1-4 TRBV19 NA TGTGCCGGTAGATCCCGGGCCGTCGTTAATGAAAAACTGTTTTTT CAGRSRAVVNEKLFF
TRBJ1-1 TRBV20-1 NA TGCAGTGCTAGATCCAGGATACGGGCTTTCTTT CSARSRIRAFF
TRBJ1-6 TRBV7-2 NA TGTGCCAGCAGCTTAGTTGCTAGGACGGTTAATTCACCCCTCCACTTT CASSLVARTVNSPLHF